This T cell receptor (beta chain) appears in the sequencing data of a study of shared clonotypes between healthy human individuals (dated by TCRdb to the early 2020s). Background for the entire study: A couple of women and a few men aged 18 to 49 years were included in the cohort. Per donor, three plates each were used for CD4 naive and CD4 memory, two for CD8 naive, and one for CD8 memory. To estimate repertoire size and how much clonotypes are shared between individuals, the study performed deep sequencing of blood TCR repertoires from 4 to 6 healthy adults. To increase sequencing depth and limit assay-specific biases, different laboratories used diverse techniques to prepare libraries and sequence TCR repertoires. Each donor's leukapheresis produced roughly between roughly 0.94 and 9.5 billion PBMCs.

Using the deep immunoSEQ assay, TCR CDR3 regions were amplified from genomic DNA by multiplex PCR. Genomic DNA extracted from each cell subset was distributed evenly over all wells of several immunoSEQ 96-well plates, and each plate served as one replicate. For sorted subsets, each replicate PCR was loaded with roughly 200 ng genomic DNA, equivalent to some 27,000 T cell genomes. Purified libraries were measured with a Qubit 3.0 fluorometer, size-checked on a Bioanalyzer 2100, and measured again with the KAPA Library Quantification kit. Each immunoSEQ 96-well plate was sequenced on its own single-read 150-cycle Illumina NextSeq 550 flow cell. Per the original workflow: Because the immunoSEQ output held only junctional sequences and lacked quality scores, the filtering could not match the filtering applied to full-length reads. Sequences were annotated with PyIR, a Python wrapper for IgBLAST v1.9, using IMGT germline references to assign V/J genes and CDR3. Any read was removed if the V/J assignment was weak (E-value above 1e-6), the CDR3 was missing, or the read contained stop codons, out-of-frame junctions, or ambiguous translated residues. V3J clonotypes were defined as sequences sharing the same inferred V gene, J gene, and CDR3 amino acid sequence. The percentage overlap between two repertoires was calculated by dividing the number of shared unique clonotypes by the size of the smaller repertoire. RTK rarefaction, the Chao1 estimator, and Recon v2.1 estimates of unobserved clonotypes were used to assess repertoire richness. OLGA was used to compute generation probabilities for all TCRbeta clonotypes that the gDNA method yielded from a few donors. The table comes from immuneACCESS by way of TCRdb, which keeps in-frame sequences with V and J called. Part of the clones is missing from these tables; in studies checked, under half for an unresolved V gene and the rest for unknown reasons. From that table come the V and J calls and clone size; the DNA was used to work out D and trimming. Across this sample there are more than 850,000 clones, with around 78% seen only once. The top ten hold 0.52% of the sample.

Donors were healthy HIV-negative adults with no recently reported acute infections or vaccinations. Every donor was a Caucasian adult residing in Nashville, Tennessee, USA. CD4+ T cells were enriched by magnetic negative selection; naive cells were then positively selected on CD45RA, and the negative fraction formed the memory subset. Blood was obtained by leukapheresis, after which PBMCs were separated by Ficoll-Histopaque density gradient centrifugation and cryopreserved in liquid nitrogen vapor phase. Analytical flow cytometry was used to check the purity and quantity of every magnetically sorted T cell population. Genomic DNA was isolated from every sorted fraction and measured by UV absorbance on a Nanodrop 2000c. The CDR3 holds 12 amino acids from the cysteine to the phenylalanine. Of the read, only the CDR3 DNA is kept; its 36 bases are in frame from base 1. From the germline V gene, CDR1 is MNHNS and CDR2 is SASEGT. Trimming takes 5 bases off V and 4 bases off J; junction bases not matched to a gene: 2.

This clone was observed a single time. Its antigen is still unknown. No base quality values were provided; no much bigger clone lies one nucleotide off. This sample includes further DNA sequences coding for the same CDR3. Summary of the overall study and its limitations: Even with the large sequencing depth, rarefaction of the sorted-subset datasets indicated that sequencing was incomplete. Estimated clonotype richness was generally larger for naive than for memory subsets. Pairwise subsampling indicated that sequencing depth was expected to affect the degree of clonotype sharing among donors. Sampling was restricted to blood, and TCR repertoires in tissues likely differ from the TCR repertoires found in blood. Because the study included a small number of donors, the genetic and exposure-history diversity represented was limited. Approximately 5% of naive CD4, around 3.6% of naive CD8, about 2.4% of memory CD4, and approximately 0.39% of memory CD8 clonotypes were shared across several donors. Compared with non-shared clonotypes, clonotypes shared by all four sorted-subset donors had higher generation probabilities.

In this chain, TRBV6-1 is recombined with TRBJ2-7; 7 bases in the junction line up with TRBD1. This receptor was obtained from a man younger than 35 in good health. Some clones in this sample may be carry-over from other donors' samples. The sample consisted of memory CD4+ T cells from PBMCs. The sample's cell subset or site label, in plain terms: CD45RA-negative fraction. For the CDR3, the sequence is CASSRQGYEQYF. DNA sequence: TGTGCCAGCAGTCGACAGGGATACGAGCAGTACTTC.